Shown below are 4 T cell receptor beta chains from a single sample sequenced in a study of T cell changes during pregnancy in multiple sclerosis. Repertoires were generated with immunoSEQ multiplex PCR, while TCRdb's copy carries only in-frame clones and drops some. The data hold about 80,000 clones, with about 92% observed a single time. The sequenced sample was peripheral blood, obtained after pregnancy. These receptor sequences come from a female donor in good health, enrolled as a control in a pregnancy study.

This clone showed up just once. J is TRBJ2-1 and V is TRBV28; TRBD2 matches 7 bases. The CDR3 loop spans 14 amino acids. V gave up 3 bases and J gave up 4 bases; unmatched junction bases: 3. Germline V lookup: CDR1 MDHEN, CDR2 SYDVKM. CDR3: CASSLGGDYNEQFF. CDR3 bases: TGTGCCAGCAGTTTGGGGGGGGATTACAATGAGCAGTTCTTC. Complete variable domain (other parts from reference TRBV28 and TRBJ2-1): DVKVTQSSRYLVKRTGEKVFLECVQDMDHENMFWYRQDPGLGLRLIYFSYDVKMKEKGDIPEGYSVSREKKERFSLILESASTNQTSMYLCASSLGGDYNEQFFGPGTRLTVL.

This chain links TRBV7-2 with TRBJ2-7, with 9 nucleotides matching TRBD2. Germline-derived CDR1 and CDR2 are SGHTA and FQGNSA. This CDR3 is 14 amino acids long. V was pared by 5 bases and J by 0 bases, with 2 bases of the junction left unmatched. CDR3 DNA sequence: TGTGCCAGCAGCCGCGGGGGGGCCTCCTACGAGCAGTACTTC. Amino acids: CASSRGGASYEQYF.

A note on this clone: One junction end disagrees with the germline gene, perhaps due to a read error. This sequence joins TRBV29-1 and TRBJ2-7; 8 nucleotides line up with TRBD1. Germline assignment: CDR1 SQVTM and CDR2 ANQGSEA. The CDR3 totals 11 residues. The CDR3 DNA follows: TGCAGCGTCTCAGGGGGCGGCGAGCAGTGCTTC. It specifies CSVSGGGEQCF.

The chain is built from TRBV5-1 and TRBJ2-2; tentatively, D is TRBD1 (7 bases). Germline V CDR1 and CDR2: SGHRS, YFSETQ. Deletions cut 4 bases from V and 0 bases from J, with 10 bases between. This CDR3 has 15 amino acids. The CDR3 loop is CASSAGQPNTGELFF. The CDR3, as DNA: TGCGCCAGCAGCGCGGGACAGCCGAACACCGGGGAGCTGTTTTTT.